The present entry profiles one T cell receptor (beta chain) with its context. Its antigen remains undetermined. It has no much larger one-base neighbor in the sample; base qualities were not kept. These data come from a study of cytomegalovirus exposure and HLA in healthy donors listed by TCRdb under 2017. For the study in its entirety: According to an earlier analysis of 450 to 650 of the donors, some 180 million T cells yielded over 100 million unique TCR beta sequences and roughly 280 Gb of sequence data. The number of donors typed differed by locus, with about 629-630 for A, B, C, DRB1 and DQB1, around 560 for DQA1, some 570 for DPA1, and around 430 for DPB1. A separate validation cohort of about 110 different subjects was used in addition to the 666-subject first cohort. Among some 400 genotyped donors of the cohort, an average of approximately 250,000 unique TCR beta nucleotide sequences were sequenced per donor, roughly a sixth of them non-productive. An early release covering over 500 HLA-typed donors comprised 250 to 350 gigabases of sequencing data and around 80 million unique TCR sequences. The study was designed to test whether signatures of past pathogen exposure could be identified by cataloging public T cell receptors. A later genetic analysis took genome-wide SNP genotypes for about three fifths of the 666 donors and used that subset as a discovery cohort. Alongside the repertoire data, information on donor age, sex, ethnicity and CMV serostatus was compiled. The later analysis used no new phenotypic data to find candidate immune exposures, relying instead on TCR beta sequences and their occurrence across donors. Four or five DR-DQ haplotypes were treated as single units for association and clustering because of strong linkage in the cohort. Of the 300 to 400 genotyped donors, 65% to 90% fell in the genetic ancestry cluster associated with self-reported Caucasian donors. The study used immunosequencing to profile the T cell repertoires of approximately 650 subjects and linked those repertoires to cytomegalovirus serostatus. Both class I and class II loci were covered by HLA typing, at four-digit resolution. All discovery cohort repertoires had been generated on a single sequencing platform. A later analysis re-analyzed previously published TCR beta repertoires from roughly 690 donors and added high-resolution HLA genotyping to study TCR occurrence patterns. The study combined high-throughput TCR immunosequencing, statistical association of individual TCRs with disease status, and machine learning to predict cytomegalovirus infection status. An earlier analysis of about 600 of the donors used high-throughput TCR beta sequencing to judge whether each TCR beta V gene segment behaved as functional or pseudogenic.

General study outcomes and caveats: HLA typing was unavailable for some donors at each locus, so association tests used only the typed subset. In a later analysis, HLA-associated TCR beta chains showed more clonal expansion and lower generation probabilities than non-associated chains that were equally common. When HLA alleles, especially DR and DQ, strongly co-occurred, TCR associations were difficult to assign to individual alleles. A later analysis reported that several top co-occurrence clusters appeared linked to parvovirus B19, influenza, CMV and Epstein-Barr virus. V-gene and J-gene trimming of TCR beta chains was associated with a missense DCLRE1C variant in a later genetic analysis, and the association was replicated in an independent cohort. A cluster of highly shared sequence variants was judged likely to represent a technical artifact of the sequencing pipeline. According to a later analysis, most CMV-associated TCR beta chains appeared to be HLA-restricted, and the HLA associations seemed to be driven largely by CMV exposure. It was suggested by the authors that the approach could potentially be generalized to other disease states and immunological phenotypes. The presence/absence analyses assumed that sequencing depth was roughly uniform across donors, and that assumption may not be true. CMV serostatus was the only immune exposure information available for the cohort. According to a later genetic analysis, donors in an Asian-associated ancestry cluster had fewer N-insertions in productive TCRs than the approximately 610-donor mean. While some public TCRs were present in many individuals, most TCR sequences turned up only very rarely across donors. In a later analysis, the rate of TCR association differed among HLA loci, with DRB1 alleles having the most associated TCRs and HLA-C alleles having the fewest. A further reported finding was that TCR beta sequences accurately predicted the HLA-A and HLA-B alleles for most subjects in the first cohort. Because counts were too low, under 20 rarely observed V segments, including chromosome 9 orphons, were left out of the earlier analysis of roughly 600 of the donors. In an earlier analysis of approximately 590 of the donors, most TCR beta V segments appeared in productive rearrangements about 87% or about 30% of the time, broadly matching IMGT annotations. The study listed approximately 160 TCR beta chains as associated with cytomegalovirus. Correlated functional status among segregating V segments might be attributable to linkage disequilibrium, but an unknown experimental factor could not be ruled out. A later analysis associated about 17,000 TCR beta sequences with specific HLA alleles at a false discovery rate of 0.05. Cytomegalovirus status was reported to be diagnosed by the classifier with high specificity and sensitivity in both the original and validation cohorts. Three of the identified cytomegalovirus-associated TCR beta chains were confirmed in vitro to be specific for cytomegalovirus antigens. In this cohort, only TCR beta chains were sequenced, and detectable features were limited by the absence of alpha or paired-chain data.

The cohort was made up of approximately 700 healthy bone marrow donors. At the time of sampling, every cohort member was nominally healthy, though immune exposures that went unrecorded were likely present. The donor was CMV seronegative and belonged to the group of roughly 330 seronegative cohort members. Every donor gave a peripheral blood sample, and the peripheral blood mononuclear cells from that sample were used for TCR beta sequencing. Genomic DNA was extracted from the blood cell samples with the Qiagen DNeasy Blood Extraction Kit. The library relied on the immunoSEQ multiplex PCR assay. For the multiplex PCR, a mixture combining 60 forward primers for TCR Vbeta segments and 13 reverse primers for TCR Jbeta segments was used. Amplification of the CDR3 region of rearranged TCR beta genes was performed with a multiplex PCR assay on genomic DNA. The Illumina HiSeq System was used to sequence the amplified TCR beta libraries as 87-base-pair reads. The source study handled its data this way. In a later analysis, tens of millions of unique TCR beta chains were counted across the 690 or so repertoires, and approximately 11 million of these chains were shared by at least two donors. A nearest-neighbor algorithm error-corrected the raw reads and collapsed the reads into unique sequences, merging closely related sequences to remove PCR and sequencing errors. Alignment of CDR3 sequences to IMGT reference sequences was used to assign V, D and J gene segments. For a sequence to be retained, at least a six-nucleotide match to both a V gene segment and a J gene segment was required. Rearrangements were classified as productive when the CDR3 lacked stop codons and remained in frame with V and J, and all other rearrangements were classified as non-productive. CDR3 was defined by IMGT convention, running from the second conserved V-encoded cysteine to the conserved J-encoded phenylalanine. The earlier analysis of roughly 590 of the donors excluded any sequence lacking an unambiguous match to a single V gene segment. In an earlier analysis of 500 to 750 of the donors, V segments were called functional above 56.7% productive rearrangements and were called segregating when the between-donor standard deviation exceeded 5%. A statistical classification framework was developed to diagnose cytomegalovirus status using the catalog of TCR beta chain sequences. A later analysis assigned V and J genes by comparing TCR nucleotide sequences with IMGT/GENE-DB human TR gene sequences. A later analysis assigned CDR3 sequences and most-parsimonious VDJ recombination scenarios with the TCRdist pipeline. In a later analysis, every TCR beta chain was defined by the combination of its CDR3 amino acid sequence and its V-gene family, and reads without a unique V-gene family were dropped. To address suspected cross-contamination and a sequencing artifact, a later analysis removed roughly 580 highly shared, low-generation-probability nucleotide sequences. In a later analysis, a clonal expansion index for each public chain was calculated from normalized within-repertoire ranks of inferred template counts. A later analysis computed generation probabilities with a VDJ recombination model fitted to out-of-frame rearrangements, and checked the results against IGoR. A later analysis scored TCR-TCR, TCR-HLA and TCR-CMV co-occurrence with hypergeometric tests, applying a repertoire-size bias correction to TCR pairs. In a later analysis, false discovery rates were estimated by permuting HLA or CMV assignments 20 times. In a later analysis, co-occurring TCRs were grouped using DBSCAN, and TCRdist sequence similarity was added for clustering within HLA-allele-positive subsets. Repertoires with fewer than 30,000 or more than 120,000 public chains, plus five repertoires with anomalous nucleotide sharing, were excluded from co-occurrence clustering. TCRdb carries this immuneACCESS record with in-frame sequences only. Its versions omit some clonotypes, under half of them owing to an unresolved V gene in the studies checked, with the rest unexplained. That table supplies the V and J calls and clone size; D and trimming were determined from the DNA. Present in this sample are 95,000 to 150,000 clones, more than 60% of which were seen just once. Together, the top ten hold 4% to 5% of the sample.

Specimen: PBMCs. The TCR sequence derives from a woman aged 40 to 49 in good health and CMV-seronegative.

The nucleotide sequence is given as TGTGCCAGCAGCTTGATGGGAGGGGGCTACAATGAGCAGTTCTTC. Its translation reads: CASSLMGGGYNEQFF. The chain is made from TRBV11-3 and TRBJ2-1; 7 matching bases give a weak D call of TRBD2. V is cut by 3 bases and J by 3 bases, and the space between the germline ends is 12 bases. CDR3 length: 15 amino acids, cysteine to phenylalanine. Only the CDR3 DNA stays, 45 bases, in frame from base 1. The germline V gene specifies SGHNT as CDR1 and YENEEA as CDR2.